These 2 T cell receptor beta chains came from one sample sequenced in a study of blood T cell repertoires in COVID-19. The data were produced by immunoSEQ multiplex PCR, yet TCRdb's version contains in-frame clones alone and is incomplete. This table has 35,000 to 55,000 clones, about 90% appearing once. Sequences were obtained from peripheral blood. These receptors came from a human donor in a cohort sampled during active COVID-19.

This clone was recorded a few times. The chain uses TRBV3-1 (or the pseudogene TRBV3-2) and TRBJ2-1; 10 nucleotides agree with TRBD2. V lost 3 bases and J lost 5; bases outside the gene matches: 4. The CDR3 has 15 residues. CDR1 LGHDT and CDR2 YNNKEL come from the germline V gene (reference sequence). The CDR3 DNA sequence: TGTGCCAGCAGCCAGGCTAGCGGGGGACACAATGAGCAGTTCTTC. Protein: CASSQASGGHNEQFF.

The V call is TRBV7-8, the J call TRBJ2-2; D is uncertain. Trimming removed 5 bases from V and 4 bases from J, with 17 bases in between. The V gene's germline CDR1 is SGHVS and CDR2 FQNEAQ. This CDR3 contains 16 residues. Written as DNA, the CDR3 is TGTGCCAGCAGCATCGAGGCAGTAGCTTTCACCGGGGAGCTGTTTTTT. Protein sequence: CASSIEAVAFTGELFF.